This TCR beta chain appears in the sequencing data of a study of blood T cell repertoires in COVID-19 (dated by TCRdb to about 2020). Context from the whole study: Collaborator samples came from the United States, Italy and Spain and covered acute and convalescent phases of COVID-19. Where available, HLA class I and class II types were taken from metadata supplied by the sample provider and were not determined by assay-based typing. The material from the prospective study consisted of cDNA or gDNA derived from T cells, B-cell-depleted T cells, or PBMCs. The repertoires were released in a freely available public database meant as a resource for research on the immune response to SARS-CoV-2. The samples were drawn from the first 160 participants of the ongoing ImmuneRACE study and from 1,254 subjects provided by 6 global collaborators. Nearly every sample came with metadata listing a de-identified subject ID, COVID-19 status, age in years and sex. Subjects who had been exposed to COVID-19, were actively infected with it, or had recovered from it provided the deeply sampled blood TCRbeta repertoires that made up the dataset. What the research found in general, with its limitations: How much clinical and demographic metadata was included differed by source and by participant, and the metadata was provided uncurated.

TCRbeta CDR3 regions were amplified from genomic DNA by means of the immunoSEQ Assay, a bias-controlled multiplex PCR. The published analysis was carried out like this. Nucleated cell counts per sample were estimated from amplification of reference gene primers within the assay. To quantify the absolute abundance of each unique TCRbeta CDR3 rearrangement, sequence reads were collapsed and filtered. For each sample, productive Simpson clonality was calculated as the square root of Simpson's diversity index over productive rearrangements. This is the immuneACCESS table as TCRdb keeps it, with only in-frame sequences that have V and J called. A part of the clones is gone; compared with another copy, unresolved V genes explain less than half, and the rest is unexplained. V, J and clone size derive from that table, while D and trimming were established from the DNA sequence. In this sample the table shows 360,000 or so clones, 75% to 90% of which occur a single time. 5.1% of the sample is held by the ten biggest clonotypes.

Participants in the prospective study were aged about 18 to 90 years, lived in 20 to 30 United States geographic areas, and enrolled through a virtual design. In the prospective study, participants were assigned to cohorts based on the clinical history participants reported in a screening survey and a study questionnaire. Recovered participants in ImmuneRACE Cohort 3 were defined as having two consecutive negative NP/OP PCR tests, clearance from a healthcare professional, or resolution of symptoms. In the prospective study, mobile phlebotomists collected whole blood, serum and a nasopharyngeal or oropharyngeal swab from each participant. Over a roughly 2-month period, participants in the prospective study had the option of providing additional blood draws and questionnaires. Before DNA extraction, prospective study blood samples were shipped either frozen or at room temperature. This clone has only a few counts. This clone's antigen is unknown. Base qualities are not recorded, but no much larger clone differs from it by a single base.

CDR1 and CDR2 are drawn from the germline V gene: SGHRS, YFSETQ. Inclusive of the bounding cysteine and phenylalanine, the CDR3 is 15 residues long. Only CDR3 DNA is held: 45 bases, read in frame from base 1. V sheds 0 bases and J sheds 4 bases, leaving 13 bases between their ends. The receptor chain draws on TRBV5-1 and TRBJ1-2; a tentative D call is TRBD1 (5 bases match). Source material: PBMCs or T cells enriched from blood (not recorded which). The clonotype originates from a woman between 45 and 60 years old who had recovered from COVID-19. The DNA is TGCGCCAGCAGCTTGGTGGGGGGAGCTAGCTATGGCTACACCTTC. Its protein product is CASSLVGGASYGYTF.